The present TCR beta chain was sequenced within a study of OX40 agonist ivuxolimab in advanced cancers. Patients were ruled out by autoimmune disease history or systemic immunosuppression. Produced via immunoSEQ multiplex PCR; TCRdb's table is partial and in-frame only. This sample yields roughly 67,000 clones, of which 92% are seen a single time; roughly 10% belongs to the top ten. The sequence derives from an adult with an advanced solid tumor such as melanoma, head and neck, liver or kidney cancer. The specimen was CD4+ or CD8+ T cells sorted from blood, collected in a trial of the OX40 agonist ivuxolimab.

The chain's CDR3 is CASGFEGQAEGLYYGYTF. The DNA for the CDR3 is TGTGCTAGTGGTTTCGAGGGACAGGCGGAAGGGTTATACTATGGCTACACCTTC. This chain joins TRBV12-5 and TRBJ1-2; 8 positions agree with TRBD1. This CDR3 has 18 amino acids. In germline, CDR1 is LGHNT, CDR2 FRNRAP. After removal of 3 bases from V and 3 bases from J, the junction contained 15 bases not matched to a gene.